This T cell receptor (beta chain) emerged from a study of blood T cell repertoires in COVID-19. For the study at large: Specimens from acute and convalescent COVID-19 originated in the United States, Italy and Spain. The cDNA or gDNA used as material had been derived from T cells, B-cell-depleted T cells, or PBMCs.

The CDR3 sequence is 13 residues long. V trimming: 8 bases; J trimming: 6 bases; junction bases outside the gene matches: 3. CDR1 KGHSH and CDR2 LQKENI come from the germline V gene. In the original processing: For nucleated cells, counts were estimated from reference gene primer amplification. Profiling relied on immunoSEQ multiplex PCR, and the TCRdb table lists in-frame clones only, not all of them. V and J calls and clone size are as listed in that table; D and trimming were resolved from the DNA. The sample lists about 130,000 clones; 86% were seen once. This TCR was sampled from a human donor in a cohort sampled during active COVID-19. Material for sequencing was peripheral blood. The rearrangement joins TRBV18 to TRBJ2-7, with TRBD2 matching 14 bases. The CDR3 region has the DNA TGTGCCAGCCAGGGACTAGCGGGAGTCGAGCAGTACTTC. This sequence encodes CASQGLAGVEQYF.